These 6 T cell receptor beta chains came from one sample sequenced in a study of blood T cell repertoires in COVID-19. Measured with immunoSEQ multiplex PCR; TCRdb has only the in-frame clones, and not every one. The sample lists approximately 150,000 clones; roughly 80% were seen once. Input material: PBMCs or T cells enriched from blood (not recorded which). These receptor sequences come from a man between 40 and 49 years old with acute COVID-19.

The gene calls are TRBV7-2 and TRBJ2-5; the D gene is possibly TRBD1 (5 bases). Germline V gene data show CDR1 as SGHTA and CDR2 as FQGNSA. Trimming took 5 bases from V and 0 from J, leaving 10 bases between them. The CDR3 consists of 14 residues. The CDR3 loop reads CASSQDSNQETQYF. The DNA for the CDR3 is TGTGCCAGCAGCCAAGACAGTAACCAAGAGACCCAGTACTTC.

This chain joins TRBV13 and TRBJ1-1; perhaps TRBD1 as D (5 bases). Germline lookup yields CDR1 PRHDT and CDR2 FYEKMQ (reference sequence). V was trimmed by 5 bases and J by 12 bases, leaving 22 bases between them. This CDR3 is 14 amino acids long. CDR3 region: CASSPDGGGRGSFF. As DNA, the CDR3 is TGTGCCAGCAGCCCCGACGGCGGGGGACGGGGGTCTTTCTTT.

This chain connects TRBV28 to TRBJ1-1; D call uncertain. The CDR3 runs 12 residues. Per the germline V gene, CDR1 is MDHEN and CDR2 is SYDVKM. Deletions cut 6 bases from V and 2 bases from J, with 7 bases between. CDR3 region: CASSNSNTEAFF. DNA of the CDR3: TGTGCCAGCAGCAACAGTAACACTGAAGCTTTCTTT.

The CDR3 protein is CATSDFGRATHEQYF. The CDR3 DNA follows: TGTGCCACCAGTGATTTTGGCAGGGCTACCCACGAGCAGTACTTC. The rearrangement links TRBV24-1 to TRBJ2-7; TRBD1 might be the D (5 bases). This CDR3 region has 15 residues. The V gene's germline CDR1 is KGHDR and CDR2 SFDVKD. Deletions cut 1 base from V and 5 bases from J, with 14 bases between.

The gene calls are TRBV2 and TRBJ2-3, with unresolved D. V lost 7 bases and J 2 bases, leaving 10 bases between the germline ends. The CDR3 runs to 13 residues. CDR1 and CDR2 (germline): SNHLY, FYNNEI. CDR3 nucleotide sequence: TGTGCCAGCAATCCCCAGTTCACAGATACGCAGTATTTT. Amino acids: CASNPQFTDTQYF.

The CDR3 DNA follows: TGCAGCGCCAAACAGGATGGCTACACCTTC. As protein: CSAKQDGYTF. The rearrangement uses TRBV29-1 and TRBJ1-2; TRBD1 is a possible D gene (5 bases). V shed 7 bases and J shed 6 bases, with 9 bases lying between them. Germline V gives CDR1 SQVTM, CDR2 ANQGSEA. There are 10 residues in the CDR3. The full variable domain, in which reference TRBV29-1 and TRBJ1-2 provide the parts outside the CDR3, is SAVISQKPSRDICQRGTSLTIQCQVDSQVTMMFWYRQQPGQSLTLIATANQGSEATYESGFVIDKFPISRPNLTFSTLTVSNMSPEDSSIYLCSAKQDGYTFGSGTRLTVV.